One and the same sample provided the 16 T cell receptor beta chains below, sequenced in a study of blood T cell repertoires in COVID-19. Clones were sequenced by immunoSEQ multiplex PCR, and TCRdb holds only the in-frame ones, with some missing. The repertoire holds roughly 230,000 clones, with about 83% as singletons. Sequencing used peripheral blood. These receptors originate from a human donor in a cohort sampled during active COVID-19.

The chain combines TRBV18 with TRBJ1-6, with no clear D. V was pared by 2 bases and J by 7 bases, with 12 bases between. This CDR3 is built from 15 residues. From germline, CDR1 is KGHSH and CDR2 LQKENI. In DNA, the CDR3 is TGTGCCAGCTCACCAAACTCTCCGGAGAATTCACCCCTCCACTTT. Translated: CASSPNSPENSPLHF.

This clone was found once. CDR3 sequence reads: CAWGGGSGTRNTEAFF. In DNA form, the CDR3 reads TGTGCCTGGGGTGGGGGATCCGGGACAAGGAACACTGAAGCTTTCTTT. This chain links TRBV30 with TRBJ1-1, with D perhaps matching TRBD1 (6 bases). Trimming took 5 bases from V and 1 from J, leaving 20 bases between them. This CDR3 contains 16 residues. Germline V lookup: CDR1 GTSNPN, CDR2 SVGIG (reference sequence).

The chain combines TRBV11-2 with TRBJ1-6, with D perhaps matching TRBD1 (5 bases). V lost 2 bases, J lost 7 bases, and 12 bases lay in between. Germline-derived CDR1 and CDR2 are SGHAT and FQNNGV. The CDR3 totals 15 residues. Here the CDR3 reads CASSLNGGLNSPLHF. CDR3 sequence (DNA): TGTGCCAGCAGCTTAAACGGGGGATTAAATTCACCCCTCCACTTT.

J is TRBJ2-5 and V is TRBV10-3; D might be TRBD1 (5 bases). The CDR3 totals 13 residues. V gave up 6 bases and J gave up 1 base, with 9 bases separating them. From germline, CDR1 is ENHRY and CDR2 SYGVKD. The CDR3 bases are TGTGCCATCAGGACGGACATCCAAGAGACCCAGTACTTC. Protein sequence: CAIRTDIQETQYF.

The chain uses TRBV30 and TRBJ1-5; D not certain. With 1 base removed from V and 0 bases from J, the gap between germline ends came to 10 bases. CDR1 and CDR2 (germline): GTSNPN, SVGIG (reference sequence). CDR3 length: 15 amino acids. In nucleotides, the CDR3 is TGTGCCTGGAGTGGTACACACGATAGCAATCAGCCCCAGCATTTT. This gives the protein CAWSGTHDSNQPQHF.

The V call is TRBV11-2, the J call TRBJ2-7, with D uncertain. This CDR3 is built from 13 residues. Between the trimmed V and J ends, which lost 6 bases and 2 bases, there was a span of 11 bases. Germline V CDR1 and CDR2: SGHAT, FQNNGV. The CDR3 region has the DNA TGTGCCAGCAGGTCGCCCCAGACCTACGAGCAGTACTTC. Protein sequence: CASRSPQTYEQYF.

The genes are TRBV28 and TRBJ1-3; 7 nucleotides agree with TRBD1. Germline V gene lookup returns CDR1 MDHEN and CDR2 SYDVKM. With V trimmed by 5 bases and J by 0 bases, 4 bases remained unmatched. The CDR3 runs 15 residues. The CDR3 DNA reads TGTGCCAGCAGTCCCGGGACAGCCTCTGGAAACACCATATATTTT. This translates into CASSPGTASGNTIYF.

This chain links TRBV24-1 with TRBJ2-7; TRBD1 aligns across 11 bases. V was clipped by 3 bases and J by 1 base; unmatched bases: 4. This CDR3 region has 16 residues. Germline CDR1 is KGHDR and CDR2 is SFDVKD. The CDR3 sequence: CATSDTGTGGSYEQYF. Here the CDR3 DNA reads TGTGCCACCAGTGATACTGGGACAGGGGGTTCCTACGAGCAGTACTTC.

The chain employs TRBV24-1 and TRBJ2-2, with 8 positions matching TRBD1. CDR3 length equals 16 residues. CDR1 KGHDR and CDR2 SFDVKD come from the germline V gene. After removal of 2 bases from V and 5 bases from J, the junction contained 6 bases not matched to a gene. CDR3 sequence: CATSDWGRGQTGELFF. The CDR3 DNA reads TGTGCCACCAGTGATTGGGGCAGGGGGCAAACCGGGGAGCTGTTTTTT.

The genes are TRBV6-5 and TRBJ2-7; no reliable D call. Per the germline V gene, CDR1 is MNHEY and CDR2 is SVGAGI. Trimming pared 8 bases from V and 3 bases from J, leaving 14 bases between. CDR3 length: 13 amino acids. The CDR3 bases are TGTGCCAGCGGGTCCCTAGGAGTCTACGAGCAGTACTTC. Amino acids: CASGSLGVYEQYF.

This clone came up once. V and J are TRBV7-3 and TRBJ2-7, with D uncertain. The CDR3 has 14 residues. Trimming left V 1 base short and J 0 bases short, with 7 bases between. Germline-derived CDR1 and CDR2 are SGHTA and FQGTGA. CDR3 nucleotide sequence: TGTGCCAGCAGCTTAATGGGCACCTCCTACGAGCAGTACTTC. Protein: CASSLMGTSYEQYF.

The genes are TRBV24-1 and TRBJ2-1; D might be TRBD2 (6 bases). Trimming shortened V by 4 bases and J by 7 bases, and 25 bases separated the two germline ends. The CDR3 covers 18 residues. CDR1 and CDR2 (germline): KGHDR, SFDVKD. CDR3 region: CATSEPLGRYGKGNEQFF. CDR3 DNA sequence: TGTGCCACCAGTGAACCCCTAGGGAGGTATGGGAAAGGGAATGAGCAGTTCTTC.

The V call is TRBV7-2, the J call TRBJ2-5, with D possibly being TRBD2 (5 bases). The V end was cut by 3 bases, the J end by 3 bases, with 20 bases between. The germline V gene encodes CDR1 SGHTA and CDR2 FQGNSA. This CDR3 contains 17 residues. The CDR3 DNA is TGTGCCAGCAGCTTCTGGTCAGGACGGGGTTTCGAAGAGACCCAGTACTTC. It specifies CASSFWSGRGFEETQYF.

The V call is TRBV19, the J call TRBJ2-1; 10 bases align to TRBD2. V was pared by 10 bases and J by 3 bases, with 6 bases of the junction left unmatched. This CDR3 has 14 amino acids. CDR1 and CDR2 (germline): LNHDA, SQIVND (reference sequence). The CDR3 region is CATAPSGGYNEQFF. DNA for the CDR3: TGTGCCACCGCTCCTAGCGGGGGCTACAATGAGCAGTTCTTC.

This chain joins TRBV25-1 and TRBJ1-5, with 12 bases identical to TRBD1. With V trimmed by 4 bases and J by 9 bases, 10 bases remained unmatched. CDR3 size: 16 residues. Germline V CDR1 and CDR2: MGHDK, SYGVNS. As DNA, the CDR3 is TGTGCCAGCAGTGCATCGGGGACAGGGGGCGCAGGGCCCCAGCATTTT. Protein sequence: CASSASGTGGAGPQHF.

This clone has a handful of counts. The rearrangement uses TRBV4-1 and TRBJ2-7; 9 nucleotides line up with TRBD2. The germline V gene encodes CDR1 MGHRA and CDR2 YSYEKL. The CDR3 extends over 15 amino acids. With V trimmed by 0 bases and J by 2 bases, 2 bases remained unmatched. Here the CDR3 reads CASSQDTSGPYEQYF. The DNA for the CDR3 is TGCGCCAGCAGCCAAGATACTAGCGGGCCCTACGAGCAGTACTTC.